This TCR beta chain was obtained from a study of cytotoxic CD8 clonotypes in ibrutinib-treated CLL. About the study: Outcomes included some 24 partial and 2 complete responses; after median roughly 66 months, 14 stayed remitted and approximately 12 progressed.

This clone has only one observation. The CDR3 loop spans 13 amino acids. V was cut by 0 bases and J by 8 bases, with 10 bases left in between. The V gene's germline CDR1 is MNHEY and CDR2 SVGAGI. Sequenced by immunoSEQ multiplex PCR; TCRdb stores in-frame clones only, minus some. This sample carries about 160,000 clones, 81% of them seen once, and the ten largest clones take about 2%. This TCR was sampled from a human donor with chronic lymphocytic leukemia. Sequences were derived from PBMCs, sampled after 12 months of ibrutinib treatment. The chain employs TRBV6-5 and TRBJ1-2, with D tentatively TRBD1 (5 bases). The CDR3 nucleotides are TGTGCCAGCAGTTACTCGCAGGGAAAGGGCTACACCTTC. This codes for CASSYSQGKGYTF.